These T cell receptor beta chains were read from a single sample in a study of cytomegalovirus exposure and HLA in healthy donors. The protocol was immunoSEQ multiplex PCR, while the TCRdb copy is restricted to in-frame clones and leaves out a portion. The table lists around 99,000 clones, 82% of them singletons, with about 2.5% in the top ten. Sequencing was carried out using PBMCs. The source is a young man in good health and CMV-seropositive. Each CDR3 is given with its conserved first and last residue. Fields, in order: V gene, J gene, clone size, D gene, CDR3 protein, CDR3 DNA. The D gene is left open where the match is weak. The size field is filled for only some rows; it gives once, few, many or a size class.

TRBV11-2,TRBJ2-7,NA,TRBD1,CASSRDRGRLEQYF,TGTGCCAGCAGCCGCGACAGGGGCCGACTCGAGCAGTACTTC
TRBV10-3,TRBJ2-5,NA,TRBD1,CAIKSDRGVQETQYF,TGTGCCATCAAGTCCGACAGGGGGGTCCAAGAGACCCAGTACTTC
TRBV4-1,TRBJ2-7,NA,NA,CASSQRGIDSYEQYF,TGCGCCAGCAGCCAAAGGGGGATCGACTCCTACGAGCAGTACTTC
TRBV5-1,TRBJ2-2,NA,TRBD1,CASSILVGQGHTGELFF,TGCGCCAGCAGCATACTGGTGGGACAGGGTCACACCGGGGAGCTGTTTTTT
TRBV6-5,TRBJ2-5,NA,NA,CASRGLGGVETQYF,TGTGCCAGCAGGGGACTAGGGGGCGTAGAGACCCAGTACTTC
TRBV6-5,TRBJ2-7,few,NA,CASSYLGTGFFEQYF,TGTGCCAGCAGTTACTTGGGTACGGGTTTTTTCGAGCAGTACTTC
TRBV7-2,TRBJ2-2,NA,NA,CASSLVSETGELFF,TGTGCCAGCAGCTTAGTATCGGAGACCGGGGAGCTGTTTTTT
TRBV9,TRBJ2-1,NA,TRBD2,CASSVSGGGYNEQFF,TGTGCCAGCAGCGTATCGGGGGGGGGATACAATGAGCAGTTCTTC
TRBV30,TRBJ1-3,NA,TRBD1,CAWSAVRQGSGNTIYF,TGTGCCTGGAGCGCTGTACGACAGGGCTCTGGAAACACCATATATTTT
TRBV7-9,TRBJ1-2,NA,TRBD1,CSSSPGTGGYTF,TGTTCCAGCAGCCCGGGGACAGGTGGCTACACCTTC
TRBV6-5,TRBJ2-7,NA,NA,CASSPAEKLEQQYF,TGTGCCAGCAGTCCCGCGGAGAAGCTCGAGCAGCAGTACTTC
TRBV5-4,TRBJ1-2,NA,TRBD1,CASSPGPTGYGYTF,TGTGCCAGCAGCCCCGGACCGACAGGGTATGGCTACACCTTC
TRBV29-1,TRBJ2-1,few,NA,CSVGYGTAKRDEQFF,TGCAGCGTCGGGTACGGGACTGCAAAAAGGGATGAGCAGTTCTTC
TRBV18,TRBJ1-6,NA,NA,CASSPNRNSPLHF,TGTGCCAGCTCACCTAATAGAAATTCACCCCTCCACTTT
TRBV5-6,TRBJ2-3,NA,TRBD1,CASSYGQGAHTDTQYF,TGTGCCAGCAGCTACGGCCAGGGGGCGCACACAGATACGCAGTATTTT
TRBV7-7,TRBJ1-5,NA,TRBD1,CASSFQDRGREQPQHF,TGTGCCAGCAGCTTTCAGGACAGGGGGCGCGAGCAGCCCCAGCATTTT
TRBV6-5,TRBJ2-3,NA,TRBD1,CASSARDSRVGAQYF,TGTGCCAGCAGTGCCCGGGACAGTCGGGTGGGGGCGCAGTATTTT
TRBV6-1,TRBJ1-5,NA,TRBD1,CATRDRGEQPQHF,TGTGCCACCCGGGACAGGGGTGAACAGCCCCAGCATTTT
TRBV19,TRBJ1-4,NA,TRBD1,CASSTRDSNEKLFF,TGTGCCAGTAGTACCCGGGACAGTAATGAAAAACTGTTTTTT
TRBV5-1,TRBJ1-1,NA,NA,CASSLSTGNNAEAFF,TGCGCCAGCAGCTTGAGCACAGGGAATAATGCTGAAGCTTTCTTT
TRBV2,TRBJ2-3,NA,TRBD1,CASSEALPQGAVTDTQYF,TGTGCCAGCAGTGAAGCGCTCCCACAGGGGGCAGTGACAGATACGCAGTATTTT
TRBV12-5,TRBJ2-6,NA,NA,CACGLSGANGLTF,TGTGCTTGTGGCCTGAGTGGGGCCAACGGCCTGACTTTC
TRBV9,TRBJ2-1,NA,TRBD2,CASSATGGAYNEQFF,TGTGCCAGCAGCGCCACCGGGGGGGCCTACAATGAGCAGTTCTTC
TRBV28,TRBJ1-4,few,NA,CASYASGNTNEKLFF,TGTGCCAGCTACGCGTCCGGGAATACTAATGAAAAACTGTTTTTT
TRBV7-7,TRBJ2-3,NA,NA,CASSSTSPSGVDADTQYF,TGTGCCAGCAGCTCCACCAGCCCCTCAGGGGTGGATGCAGATACGCAGTATTTT
TRBV7-2,TRBJ1-1,NA,NA,CASSLEARQGAFF,TGTGCCAGCAGCTTAGAGGCCCGGCAGGGAGCTTTCTTT
TRBV9,TRBJ1-2,few,NA,CASSVDLGSNYGYTF,TGTGCCAGCAGCGTAGATCTAGGTTCTAACTATGGCTACACCTTC
TRBV19,TRBJ2-1,NA,TRBD1,CASSMNSQGASEQFF,TGTGCCAGTAGTATGAACTCCCAGGGGGCGAGTGAGCAGTTCTTC
TRBV6-5,TRBJ2-7,once,TRBD1,CASSYSPDRPYEQYF,TGTGCCAGCAGTTACTCCCCGGACAGGCCCTACGAGCAGTACTTC
TRBV19,TRBJ1-1,NA,TRBD1,CASSSGTGAPEAFF,TGTGCCAGTAGCTCCGGGACAGGGGCCCCTGAAGCTTTCTTT
TRBV19,TRBJ1-2,NA,TRBD1,CATETGTAFNYGYTF,TGTGCCACCGAGACAGGGACAGCCTTTAACTATGGCTACACCTTC
TRBV27,TRBJ2-7,few,NA,CASSLSRGGNEQYF,TGTGCCAGCAGTTTATCGAGGGGGGGCAACGAGCAGTACTTC
TRBV25-1,TRBJ1-4,NA,TRBD1,CASSDRGATNEKLFF,TGTGCCAGCAGCGACAGGGGGGCAACTAATGAAAAACTGTTTTTT
TRBV5-4,TRBJ1-2,NA,TRBD1,CASSFDRDYGYTF,TGTGCCAGCAGCTTTGACAGGGATTATGGCTACACCTTC
TRBV9,TRBJ1-3,NA,NA,CASSRQLDSGNTIYF,TGTGCCAGCAGTCGTCAATTAGATTCTGGAAACACCATATATTTT
TRBV10-3,TRBJ1-4,NA,TRBD1,CAIRETGDEKLFF,TGTGCCATCAGGGAAACAGGGGACGAAAAACTGTTTTTT
TRBV5-1,TRBJ2-1,NA,TRBD2,CASGLAASYNEQFF,TGCGCCAGCGGGCTAGCGGCCTCCTACAATGAGCAGTTCTTC
TRBV4-1,TRBJ2-3,few,NA,CASSLREADTQYF,TGCGCCAGCAGCCTAAGGGAGGCAGATACGCAGTATTTT